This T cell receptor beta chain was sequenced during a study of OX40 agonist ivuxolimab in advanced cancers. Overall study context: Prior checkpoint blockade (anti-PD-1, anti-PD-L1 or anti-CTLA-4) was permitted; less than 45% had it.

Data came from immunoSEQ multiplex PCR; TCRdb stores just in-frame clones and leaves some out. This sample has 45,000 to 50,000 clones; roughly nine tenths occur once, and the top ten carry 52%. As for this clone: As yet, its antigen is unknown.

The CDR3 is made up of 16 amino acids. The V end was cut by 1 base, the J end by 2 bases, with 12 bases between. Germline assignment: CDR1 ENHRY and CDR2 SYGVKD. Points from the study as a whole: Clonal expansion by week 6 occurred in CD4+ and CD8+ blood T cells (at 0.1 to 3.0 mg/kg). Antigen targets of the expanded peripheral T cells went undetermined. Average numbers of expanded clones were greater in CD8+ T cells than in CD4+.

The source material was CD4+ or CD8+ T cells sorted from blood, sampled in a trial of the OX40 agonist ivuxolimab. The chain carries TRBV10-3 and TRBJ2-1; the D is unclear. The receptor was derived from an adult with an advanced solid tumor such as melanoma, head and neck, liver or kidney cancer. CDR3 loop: CAISEYQSTAYNEQFF. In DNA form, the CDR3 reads TGTGCCATCAGTGAGTATCAATCAACGGCCTACAATGAGCAGTTCTTC.